This TCR beta chain was recorded in a study of T cell changes during pregnancy in multiple sclerosis. Produced via immunoSEQ multiplex PCR; TCRdb's table is partial and in-frame only. The sample yields 30,000 to 45,000 clones, about 92% seen once. The ends lost 3 bases at V and 1 base at J; junction bases unmatched: 5. Germline-derived CDR1 and CDR2 are SGHDT and YYEEEE. The CDR3 has 16 residues. The sequencing used CD8+ T cells from peripheral blood mononuclear cells, collected in the first trimester of pregnancy. The sequence was obtained from a female donor with multiple sclerosis, enrolled in a pregnancy study. The genes are TRBV5-6 and TRBJ2-2, with 8 bases aligning to TRBD2. This CDR3 is CASSYQLAENTGELFF. The CDR3 bases are TGTGCCAGCAGCTATCAACTAGCGGAGAACACCGGGGAGCTGTTTTTT. The entire variable domain, with the rest obtained from reference TRBV5-6 and TRBJ2-2, is as follows: DAGVTQSPTHLIKTRGQQVTLRCSPKSGHDTVSWYQQALGQGPQFIFQYYEEEERQRGNFPDRFSGHQFPNYSSELNVNALLLGDSALYLCASSYQLAENTGELFFGEGSRLTVL.